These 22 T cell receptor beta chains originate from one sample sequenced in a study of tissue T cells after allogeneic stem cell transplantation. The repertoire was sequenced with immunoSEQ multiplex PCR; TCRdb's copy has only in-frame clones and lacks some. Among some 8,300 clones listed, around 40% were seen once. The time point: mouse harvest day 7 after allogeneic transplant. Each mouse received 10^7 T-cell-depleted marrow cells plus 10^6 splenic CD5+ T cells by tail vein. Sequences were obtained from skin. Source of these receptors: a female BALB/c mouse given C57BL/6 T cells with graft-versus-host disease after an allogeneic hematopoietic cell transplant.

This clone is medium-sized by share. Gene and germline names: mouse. CDR3 sequence: CASSRQGASGNTLYF. The CDR3 bases that were read are TGTGCCAGCAGTCGACAGGGGGCTTCTGGAAATACGCTCTAT. This chain uses TRBV26 with TRBJ1-3; 10 nucleotides agree with TRBD1. The missing CDR3 end, 1 residue past where the read stops, is filled in from the germline J gene. Per the germline V gene, CDR1 is KGHPV and CDR2 is FQNQEV (reference sequence). With 4 bases clipped from V and 0 bases from J, the junction kept 0 bases outside the gene matches. This CDR3 comprises 15 residues.

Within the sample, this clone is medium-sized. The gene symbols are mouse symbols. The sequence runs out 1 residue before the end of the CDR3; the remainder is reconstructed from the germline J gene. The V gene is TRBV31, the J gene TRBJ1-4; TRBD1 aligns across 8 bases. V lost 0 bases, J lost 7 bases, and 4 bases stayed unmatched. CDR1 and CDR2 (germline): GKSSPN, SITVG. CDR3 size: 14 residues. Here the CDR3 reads CAWSLQGARERLFF. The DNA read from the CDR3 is TGTGCCTGGAGTCTCCAGGGGGCCCGCGAAAGATTATTT.

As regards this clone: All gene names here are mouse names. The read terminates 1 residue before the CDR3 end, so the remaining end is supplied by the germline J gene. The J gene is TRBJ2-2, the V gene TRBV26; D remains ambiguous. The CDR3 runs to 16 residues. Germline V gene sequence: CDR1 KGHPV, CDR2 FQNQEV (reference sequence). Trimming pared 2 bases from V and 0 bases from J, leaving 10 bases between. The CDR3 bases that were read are TGTGCCAGCAGTCTGAACAGCATCGCAAACACCGGGCAGCTCTAC. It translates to CASSLNSIANTGQLY. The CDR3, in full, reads CASSLNSIANTGQLYF.

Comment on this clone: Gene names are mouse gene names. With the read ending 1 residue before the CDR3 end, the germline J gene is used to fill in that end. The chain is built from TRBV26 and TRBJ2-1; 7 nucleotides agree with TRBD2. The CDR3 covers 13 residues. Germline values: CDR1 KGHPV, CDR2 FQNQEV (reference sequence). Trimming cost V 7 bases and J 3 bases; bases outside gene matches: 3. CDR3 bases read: TGTGCCAGCAAACTGGGGATCTATGCTGAGCAGTTC. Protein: CASKLGIYAEQF. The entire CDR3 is CASKLGIYAEQFF.

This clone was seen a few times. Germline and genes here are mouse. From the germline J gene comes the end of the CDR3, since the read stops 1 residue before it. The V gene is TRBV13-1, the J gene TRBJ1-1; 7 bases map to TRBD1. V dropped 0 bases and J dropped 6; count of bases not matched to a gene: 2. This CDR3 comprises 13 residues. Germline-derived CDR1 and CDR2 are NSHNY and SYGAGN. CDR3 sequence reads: CASSDAGTAEVFF. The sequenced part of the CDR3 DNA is TGTGCCAGCAGTGATGCAGGGACAGCAGAAGTCTTC.

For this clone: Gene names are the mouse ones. The CDR3 loop reads CTCSGGQDTQYF. CDR3 DNA (partial): TGCACCTGCAGTGGAGGCCAAGACACCCAGTAC. The J gene is TRBJ2-5, the V gene TRBV1; no definite D call. The read terminates 1 residue ahead of where the CDR3 ends, so the germline J gene completes it. Per the germline V gene, CDR1 is NSQYPW and CDR2 is LRSPGD (reference sequence). The CDR3 covers 12 residues. V shed 4 bases and J shed 2 bases, with 4 bases lying between them.

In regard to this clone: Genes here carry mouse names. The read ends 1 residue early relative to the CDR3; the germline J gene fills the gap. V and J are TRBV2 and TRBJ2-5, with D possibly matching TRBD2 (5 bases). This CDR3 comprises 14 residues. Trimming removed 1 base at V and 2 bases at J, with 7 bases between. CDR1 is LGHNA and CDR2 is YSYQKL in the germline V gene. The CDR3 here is CASSQVGFQDTQYF. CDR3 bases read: TGTGCCAGCAGCCAAGTGGGGTTCCAAGACACCCAGTAC. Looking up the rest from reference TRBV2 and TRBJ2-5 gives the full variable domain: DPKIIQKPKYLVAVTGSEKILICEQYLGHNAMYWYRQSAKKPLEFMFSYSYQKLMDNQTASSRFQPQSSKKNHLDLQITALKPDDSATYFCASSQVGFQDTQYFGPGTRLLVL.

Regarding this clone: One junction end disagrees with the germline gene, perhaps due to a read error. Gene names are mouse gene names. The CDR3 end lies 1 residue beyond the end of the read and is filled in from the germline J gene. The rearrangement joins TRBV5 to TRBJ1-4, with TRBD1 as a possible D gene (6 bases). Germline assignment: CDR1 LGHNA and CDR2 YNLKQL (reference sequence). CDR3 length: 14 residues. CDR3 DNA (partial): TGTGTCAGCAGCCAAGGGGGGAGGGACGAAAGATTATTT. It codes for CVSSQGGRDERLF. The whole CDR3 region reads CVSSQGGRDERLFF.

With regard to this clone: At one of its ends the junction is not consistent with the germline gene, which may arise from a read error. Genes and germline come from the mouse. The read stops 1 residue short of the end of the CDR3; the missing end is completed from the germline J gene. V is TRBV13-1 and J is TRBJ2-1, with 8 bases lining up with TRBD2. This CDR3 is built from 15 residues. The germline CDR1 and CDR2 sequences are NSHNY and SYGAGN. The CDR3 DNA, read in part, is TGTGCCAGCGGTGATTGGGGGGGGACCTATGCTGAGCAGTTC. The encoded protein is CASGDWGGTYAEQF. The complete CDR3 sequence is CASGDWGGTYAEQFF.

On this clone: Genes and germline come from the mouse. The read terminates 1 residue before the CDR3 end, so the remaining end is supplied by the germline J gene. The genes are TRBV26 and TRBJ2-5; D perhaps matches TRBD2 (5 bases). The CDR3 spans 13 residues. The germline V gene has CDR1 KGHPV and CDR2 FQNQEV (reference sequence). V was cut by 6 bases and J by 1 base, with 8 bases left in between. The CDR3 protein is CASSSGHQDTQYF. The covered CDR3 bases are TGTGCCAGCAGCTCTGGGCACCAAGACACCCAGTAC.

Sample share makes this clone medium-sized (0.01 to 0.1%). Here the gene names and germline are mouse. The CDR3 loop is CGARVGTGAYEQYF. Incomplete CDR3 DNA: TGTGGTGCTAGGGTAGGGACAGGGGCTTATGAACAGTAC. The rearrangement joins TRBV20 to TRBJ2-7, with 10 bases matching TRBD1. The read ends 1 residue shy of where the CDR3 ends; the end is completed using the germline J gene. CDR3 length equals 14 residues. CDR1 and CDR2 (germline): GFQATS, STVNSAI. Germline trimming cut 1 base from V and 4 bases from J; bases unmatched to any gene: 4.

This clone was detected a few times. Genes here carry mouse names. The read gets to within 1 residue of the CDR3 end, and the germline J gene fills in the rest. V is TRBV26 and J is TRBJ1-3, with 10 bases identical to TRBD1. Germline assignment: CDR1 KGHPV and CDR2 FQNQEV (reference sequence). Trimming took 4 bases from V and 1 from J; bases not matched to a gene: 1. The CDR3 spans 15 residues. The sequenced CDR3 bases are TGTGCCAGCAGTCAGGGACAGGGGTCTGGAAATACGCTCTAT. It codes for CASSQGQGSGNTLY. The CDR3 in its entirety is CASSQGQGSGNTLYF.

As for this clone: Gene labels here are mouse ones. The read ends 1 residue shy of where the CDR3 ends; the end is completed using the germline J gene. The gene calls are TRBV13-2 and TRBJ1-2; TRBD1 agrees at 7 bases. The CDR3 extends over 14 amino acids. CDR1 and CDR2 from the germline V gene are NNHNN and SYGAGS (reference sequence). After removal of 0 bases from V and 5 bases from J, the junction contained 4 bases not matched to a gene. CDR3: CASGDASDRSDYTF. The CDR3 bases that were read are TGTGCCAGCGGTGATGCATCGGACAGGTCCGACTACACC.

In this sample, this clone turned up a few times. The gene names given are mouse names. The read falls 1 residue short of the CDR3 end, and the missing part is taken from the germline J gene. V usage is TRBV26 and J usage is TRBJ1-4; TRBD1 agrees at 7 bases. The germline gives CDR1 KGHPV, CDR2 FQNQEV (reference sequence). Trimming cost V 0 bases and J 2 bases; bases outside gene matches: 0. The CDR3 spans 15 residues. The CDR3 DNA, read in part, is TGTGCCAGCAGTCTGTCGACAGGGTCCAACGAAAGATTATTT. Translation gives CASSLSTGSNERLF. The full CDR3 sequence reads CASSLSTGSNERLFF.

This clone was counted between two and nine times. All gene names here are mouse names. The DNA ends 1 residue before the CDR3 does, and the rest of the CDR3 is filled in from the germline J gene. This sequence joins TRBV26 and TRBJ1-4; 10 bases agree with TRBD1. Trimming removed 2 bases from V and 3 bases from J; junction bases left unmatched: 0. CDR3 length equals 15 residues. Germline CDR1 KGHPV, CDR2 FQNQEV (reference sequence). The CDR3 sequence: CASSLGQGANERLFF. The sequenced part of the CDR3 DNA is TGTGCCAGCAGTCTGGGACAGGGGGCCAACGAAAGATTATTT. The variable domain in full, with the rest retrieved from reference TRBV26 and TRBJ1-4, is NSKVIQTPRYLVKGQGQKAKMRCIPEKGHPVVFWYQQNKNNEFKFLINFQNQEVLQQIDMTEKRFSAECPSNSPCSLEIQSSEAGDSALYLCASSLGQGANERLFFGHGTKLSVL.

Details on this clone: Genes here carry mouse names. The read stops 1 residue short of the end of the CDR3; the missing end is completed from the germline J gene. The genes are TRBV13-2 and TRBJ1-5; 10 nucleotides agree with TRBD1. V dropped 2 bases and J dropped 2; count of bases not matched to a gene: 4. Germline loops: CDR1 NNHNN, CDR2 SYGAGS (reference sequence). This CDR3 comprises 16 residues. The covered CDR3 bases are TGTGCCAGCGGTGAAGACAGGGGGCAGGACAACCAGGCTCCGCTT. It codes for CASGEDRGQDNQAPL. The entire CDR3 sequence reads CASGEDRGQDNQAPLF.

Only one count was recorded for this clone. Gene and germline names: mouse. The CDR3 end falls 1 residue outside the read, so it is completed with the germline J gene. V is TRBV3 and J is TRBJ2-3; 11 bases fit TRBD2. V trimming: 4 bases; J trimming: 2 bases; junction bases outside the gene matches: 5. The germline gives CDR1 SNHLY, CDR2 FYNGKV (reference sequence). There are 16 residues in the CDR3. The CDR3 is CASSSYWGGDAETLYF. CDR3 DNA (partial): TGTGCCAGCAGCTCCTACTGGGGGGGCGATGCAGAAACGCTGTAT. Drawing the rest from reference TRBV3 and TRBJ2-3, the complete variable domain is GPKVLQIPSHQIIDMGQMVTLNCDPVSNHLYFYWYKQILGQQMEFLVNFYNGKVMEKSKLFKDQFSVERPDGSYFTLKIQPTALEDSAVYFCASSSYWGGDAETLYFGSGTRLTVL.

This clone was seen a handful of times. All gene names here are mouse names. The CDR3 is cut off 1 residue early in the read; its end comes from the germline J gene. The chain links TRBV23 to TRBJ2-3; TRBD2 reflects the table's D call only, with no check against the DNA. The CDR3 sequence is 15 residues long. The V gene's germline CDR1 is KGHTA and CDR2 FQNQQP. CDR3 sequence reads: CSSSQSWGSAETLYF. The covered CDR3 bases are TGCTCCAGCAGTCAATCATGGGGGAGTGCAGAAACGCTGTAT.

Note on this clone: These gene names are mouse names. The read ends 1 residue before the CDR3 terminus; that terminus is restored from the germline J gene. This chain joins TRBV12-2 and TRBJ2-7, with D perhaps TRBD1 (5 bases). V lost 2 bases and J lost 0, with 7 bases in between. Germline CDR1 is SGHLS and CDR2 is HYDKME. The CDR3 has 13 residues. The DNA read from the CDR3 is TGTGCCAGCTCTCGACAGAGCTCCTATGAACAGTAC. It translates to CASSRQSSYEQY. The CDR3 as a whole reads CASSRQSSYEQYF. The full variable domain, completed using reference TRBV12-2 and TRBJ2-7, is NSGVVQSPRYIIKGKGERSILKCIPISGHLSVAWYQQTQGQELKFFIQHYDKMERDKGNLPSRFSVQQFDDYHSEMNMSALELEDSAVYFCASSRQSSYEQYFGPGTRLTVL.

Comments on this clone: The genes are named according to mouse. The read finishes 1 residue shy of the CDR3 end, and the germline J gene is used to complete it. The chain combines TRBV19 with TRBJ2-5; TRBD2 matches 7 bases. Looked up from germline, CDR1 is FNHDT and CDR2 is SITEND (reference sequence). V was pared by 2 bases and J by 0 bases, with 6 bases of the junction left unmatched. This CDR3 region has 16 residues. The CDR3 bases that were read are TGTGCCAGCAGTATCCTACTGGGGATTAACCAAGACACCCAGTAC. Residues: CASSILLGINQDTQY. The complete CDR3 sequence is CASSILLGINQDTQYF.

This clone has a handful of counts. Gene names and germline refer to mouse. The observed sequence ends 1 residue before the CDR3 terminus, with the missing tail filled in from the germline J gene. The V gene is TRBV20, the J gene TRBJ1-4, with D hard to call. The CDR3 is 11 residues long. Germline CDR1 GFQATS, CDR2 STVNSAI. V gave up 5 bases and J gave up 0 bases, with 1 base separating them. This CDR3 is CGALSNERLFF. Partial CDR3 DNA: TGTGGTGCTCTTTCCAACGAAAGATTATTT.

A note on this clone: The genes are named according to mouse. The CDR3 loop is CASRLDRGRTNERLFF. Partial CDR3 DNA: TGTGCCAGCAGGCTCGACAGGGGGCGGACCAACGAAAGATTATTT. This rearrangement joins TRBV26 to TRBJ1-4; TRBD1 matches 10 bases. With the read ending 1 residue before the CDR3 end, the germline J gene is used to fill in that end. This CDR3 is 16 amino acids long. The V segment lost 6 bases and the J segment 3 bases; nucleotides outside the gene matches: 7. The germline CDR1 and CDR2 sequences are KGHPV and FQNQEV (reference sequence).